This T cell receptor beta chain was profiled in a study of Graves' ophthalmopathy and Graves' hyperthyroidism. V lost 2 bases and J lost 6, with 5 bases in between. CDR3 size: 12 residues. The germline CDR1 and CDR2 sequences are SEHNR and FQNEAQ (reference sequence). Using RNA transcripts, the TCR beta CDR3 regions were amplified. A first-round RT-PCR used HTBI primers, followed by a second-round multiplex PCR. TCRdb processed the multiplex PCR reads anew with MiXCR; each CDR3 protein has one entry. This sample carries about 740,000 distinct CDR3 sequences, roughly two fifths of them seen once, and the ten largest clones take approximately 43%. Ten or more counts support this clonotype. The PBMC fraction was derived from over 9 ml of fresh peripheral blood.

This TCR derives from an adult man with Graves' ophthalmopathy. Sequenced material: peripheral blood. The chain carries TRBV7-9 and TRBJ1-5; no reliable D call. The CDR3 bases are TGTGCCAGCAGCTTATCGTCTCAGCCCCAGCATTTT. Protein: CASSLSSQPQHF.